Listed below are T cell receptor beta chains from one sample, sequenced in a study of cytomegalovirus exposure and HLA in healthy donors. Assay used: immunoSEQ multiplex PCR; TCRdb lists only in-frame clones, some missing. This table has approximately 100,000 clones, around 62% appearing once. The specimen was PBMCs. Receptors originate from a man aged 25 to 40 in good health and CMV-seropositive. Each CDR3 is given with its conserved first and last residue. A D gene is named only where the DNA matches it firmly. A clone size is listed for some rows: how often the clone was seen (once, few, many), or a class if it is expanded.

>17|TRBV4-1|TRBD1|.|TRBJ1-2
TGCGCCAGCAGCCAAAGACCGGGACAGGACATAAACTATGGCTACACCTTC
CASSQRPGQDINYGYTF
>13|TRBV29-1|.|.|TRBJ1-4
TGCAGCGCCCGACGGGCAACTAATGAAAAACTGTTTTTT
CSARRATNEKLFF
>14|TRBV5-1|TRBD1|.|TRBJ2-3
TGCGCCAGCAGCGACACAGGGGGCAGAGATACGCAGTATTTT
CASSDTGGRDTQYF
>13|TRBV5-1|.|.|TRBJ1-2
TGCGCCAGCAGCCCAGGACAGAGCTATGGCTACACCTTC
CASSPGQSYGYTF
>13|TRBV6-5|.|.|TRBJ2-7
TGTGCCAGCAGTCCCTTACGACTAGGAGGGCAGTACTTC
CASSPLRLGGQYF
>14|TRBV28|TRBD1|.|TRBJ1-5
TGTGCCAGCAGTCCAGGGGGTTGGGATCAGCCCCAGCATTTT
CASSPGGWDQPQHF
>16|TRBV7-8|TRBD2|.|TRBJ2-3
TGTGCCAGCAGCCCAACTAGCGGATATAGCACAGATACGCAGTATTTT
CASSPTSGYSTDTQYF
>14|TRBV2|TRBD1|.|TRBJ1-4
TGTGCCAGCAGTGGACGGACAGGGATAGAAAAACTGTTTTTT
CASSGRTGIEKLFF
>16|TRBV5-6|TRBD2|.|TRBJ2-6
TGTGCCAGCAGCTTGAGCGGGAACTCTGGGGCCAACGTCCTGACTTTC
CASSLSGNSGANVLTF
>16|TRBV9|.|.|TRBJ2-2
TGTGCCAGCAGCCCGTGGGAGGCGTTGGAGTCCGGGGAGCTGTTTTTT
CASSPWEALESGELFF
>19|TRBV7-9|TRBD2|once|TRBJ2-1
TGTGCCAGCAGCCCGGGACTAGCGGGGACCTTCCCGTCCTACAATGAGCAGTTCTTC
CASSPGLAGTFPSYNEQFF
>14|TRBV15|TRBD1|few|TRBJ1-5
TGTGCCACCAGCACCGGGACAGGAGTTCAGCCCCAGCATTTT
CATSTGTGVQPQHF
>17|TRBV9|.|.|TRBJ1-3
TGTGCCAGCAGCCCCGCGGGAGGGGAATTCTCTGGAAACACCATATATTTT
CASSPAGGEFSGNTIYF
>13|TRBV27|.|.|TRBJ2-3
TGTGCCAGCAGTTTTCAGGGCCCAGATACGCAGTATTTT
CASSFQGPDTQYF
>15|TRBV5-8|.|.|TRBJ1-4
TGTGCCAGCGGAAAACTCGGACAGCTTAATGAAAAACTGTTTTTT
CASGKLGQLNEKLFF
>13|TRBV19|TRBD1|.|TRBJ2-7
TGTGCCAGTAAACCCCCGGACAGGGACGAGCAGTACTTC
CASKPPDRDEQYF
>15|TRBV19|TRBD2|once|TRBJ2-1
TGTGCCAGTAGTATGAGTAGCGGGGGGGTAGGTGAGCAGTTCTTC
CASSMSSGGVGEQFF
>15|TRBV7-9|.|.|TRBJ2-5
TGTGCCAGCAGCTCATTTCGACAGGAGGCGGAGACCCAGTACTTC
CASSSFRQEAETQYF
>15|TRBV29-1|.|few|TRBJ1-1
TGCAGCGTTGTTAAGGGGGTGAGAATGTACACTGAAGCTTTCTTT
CSVVKGVRMYTEAFF
>14|TRBV6-6|TRBD1|.|TRBJ2-7
TGTGCCAGCAGCTCCGGGACAGGGGTCCACGAGCAGTACTTC
CASSSGTGVHEQYF
>16|TRBV9|TRBD2|.|TRBJ2-1
TGTGCCAGCAGCGCGGTGACTAGCGGGTTCGGGAATGAGCAGTTCTTC
CASSAVTSGFGNEQFF
>15|TRBV4-1|.|.|TRBJ1-6
TGCGCCAGCAGCCAAGATCCAGGGATAAATTCACCCCTCCACTTT
CASSQDPGINSPLHF
>15|TRBV5-4|.|.|TRBJ2-7
TGTGCCAGCAGTCCCCAAGGCCGGACAAACGACCCACTGTACTTC
CASSPQGRTNDPLYF
>15|TRBV19|.|.|TRBJ2-3
TGTGCCAGTAGTATTGGAGGGCTTAGCACAGATACGCAGTATTTT
CASSIGGLSTDTQYF
>14|TRBV5-6|.|.|TRBJ2-1
TGTGCCAGCAGTTCAGCGGGCCGAATCAATGAGCAGTTCTTC
CASSSAGRINEQFF
>13|TRBV7-9|.|.|TRBJ2-1
TGTGCCAGCCACATCTCTAGCGACGATGAGCAGTTCTTC
CASHISSDDEQFF
>15|TRBV7-9|TRBD1|.|TRBJ1-1
TGTGCCAGCAGCCCCGGGACAGTGATAAACACTGAAGCTTTCTTT
CASSPGTVINTEAFF
>13|TRBV14|.|few|TRBJ1-2
TGTGCCAGCAGCCCGTTAGTGCGGGGCGCCTACACCTTC
CASSPLVRGAYTF
>14|TRBV6-1|TRBD1|.|TRBJ1-1
TGTGCCAGCAGCGACAGGGGGCCAATGAGTGAAGCTTTCTTT
CASSDRGPMSEAFF
>16|TRBV18|TRBD1|.|TRBJ2-7
TGTGCCAGCTCACCGCTCGCACAGGGGAACTCCTACGAGCAGTACTTC
CASSPLAQGNSYEQYF
>10|TRBV2|.|.|TRBJ2-1
TGTGCCAGCGGCGGCAATGAGCAGTTCTTC
CASGGNEQFF